The sequence of this T cell receptor beta chain was determined in a study of T-cell reconstitution after alpha-beta-depleted transplantation in children. This clonotype has a count of ten or more. Its antigen is not identified. Unique molecular identifiers were used to barcode this TCRbeta library. In TCRdb, the PCR reads were re-called with MiXCR into one record per CDR3 protein. The table has fewer than 700,000 distinct CDR3 sequences, 10% to 15% seen once. General observations from the study: Reportedly, only several hundred clones from non-depleted graft cells drove alpha-beta T-cell counts at about two months. At one year after transplant, newly produced T cells mostly accounted for T-cell counts and diversity.

The V end lost 4 bases, the J end lost 0 bases, and 13 bases lay between the germline ends. The CDR3 totals 14 residues. Per the germline V gene, CDR1 is DFQATT and CDR2 is SNEGSKA (reference sequence). The chain employs TRBV20-1 and TRBJ2-7, with no clear D. Here the sequenced sample was PBMCs, mostly from graft donor cells, taken 360 days after TCRalphabeta/CD19-depleted stem cell transplant. This sequence was found in a male patient aged 5 to 17 who had a stem cell transplant for acute myeloid leukemia, so the T cells may come from the graft donor. CDR3 bases: TGCAGTGCTACGGACCGGCCCTCCTCCTACGAGCAGTACTTC. Translation: CSATDRPSSYEQYF.